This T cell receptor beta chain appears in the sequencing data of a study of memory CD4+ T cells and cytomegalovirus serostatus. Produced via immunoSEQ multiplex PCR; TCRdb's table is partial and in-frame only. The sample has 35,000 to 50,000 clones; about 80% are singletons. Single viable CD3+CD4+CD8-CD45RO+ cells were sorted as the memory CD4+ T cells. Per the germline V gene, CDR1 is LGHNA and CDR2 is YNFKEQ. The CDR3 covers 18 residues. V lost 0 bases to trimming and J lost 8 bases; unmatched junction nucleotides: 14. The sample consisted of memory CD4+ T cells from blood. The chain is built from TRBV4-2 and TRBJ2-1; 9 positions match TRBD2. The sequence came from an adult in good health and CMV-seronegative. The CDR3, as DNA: TGTGCCAGCAGCCAAGATATTCTTAGAGGCGGGAGGGGCTATGAGCAGTTCTTC. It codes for CASSQDILRGGRGYEQFF.